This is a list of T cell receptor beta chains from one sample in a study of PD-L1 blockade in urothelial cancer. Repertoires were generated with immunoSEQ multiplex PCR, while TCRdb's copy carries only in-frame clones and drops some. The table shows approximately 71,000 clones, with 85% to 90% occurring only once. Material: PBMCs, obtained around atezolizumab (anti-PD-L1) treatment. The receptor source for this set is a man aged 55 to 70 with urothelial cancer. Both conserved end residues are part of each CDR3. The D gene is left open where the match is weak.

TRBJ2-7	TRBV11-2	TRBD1	CASSPGTGGLHEQYF	TGTGCCAGCAGCCCGGGGACAGGGGGCCTCCACGAGCAGTACTTC
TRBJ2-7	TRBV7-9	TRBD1	CASSLPHYPNRDRTGEQYF	TGTGCCAGCAGCTTACCTCACTACCCCAACCGGGACAGGACGGGTGAGCAGTACTTC
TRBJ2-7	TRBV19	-	CASSSRGDEQYF	TGTGCCAGTAGTAGCCGGGGTGACGAGCAGTACTTC
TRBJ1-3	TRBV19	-	CASSMGSYGNTIYF	TGTGCCAGTAGTATGGGCAGCTATGGAAACACCATATATTTT
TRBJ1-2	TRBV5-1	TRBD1	CASSAGQGSYGYTF	TGCGCCAGCAGCGCGGGACAGGGCAGCTATGGCTACACCTTC
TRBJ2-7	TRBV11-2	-	CASSLRKGAYEQYF	TGTGCCAGCAGCTTACGGAAGGGAGCCTACGAGCAGTACTTC
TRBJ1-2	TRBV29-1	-	CSVEDSRDSNYGYTF	TGCAGCGTTGAAGATAGCCGAGATTCTAACTATGGCTACACCTTC
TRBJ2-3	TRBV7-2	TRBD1	CASSLTGQGWTDTQYF	TGTGCCAGCAGCTTAACCGGACAGGGGTGGACGGATACGCAGTATTTT
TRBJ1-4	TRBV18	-	CASSPPGQLNEKLFF	TGTGCCAGCTCACCACCGGGCCAGCTTAATGAAAAACTGTTTTTT
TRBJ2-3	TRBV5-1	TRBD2	CASSELTGGMPDTQYF	TGCGCCAGCAGCGAGTTGACGGGAGGGATGCCAGATACGCAGTATTTT
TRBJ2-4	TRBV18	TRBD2	CASSPLTGGRQAKNIQYF	TGTGCCAGCTCACCACTCACGGGGGGGCGGCAAGCCAAAAACATTCAGTACTTC